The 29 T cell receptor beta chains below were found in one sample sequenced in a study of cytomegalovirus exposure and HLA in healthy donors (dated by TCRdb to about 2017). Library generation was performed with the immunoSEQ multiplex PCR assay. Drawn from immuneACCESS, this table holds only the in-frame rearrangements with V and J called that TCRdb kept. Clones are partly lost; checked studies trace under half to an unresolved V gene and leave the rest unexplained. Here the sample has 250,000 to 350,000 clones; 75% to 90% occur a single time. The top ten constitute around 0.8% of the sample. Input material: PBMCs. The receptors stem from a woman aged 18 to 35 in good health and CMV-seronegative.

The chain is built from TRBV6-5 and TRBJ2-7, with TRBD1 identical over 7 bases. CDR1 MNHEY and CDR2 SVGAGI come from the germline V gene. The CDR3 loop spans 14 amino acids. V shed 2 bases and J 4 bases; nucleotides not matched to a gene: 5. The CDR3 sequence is CASSYHGQAYEQYF. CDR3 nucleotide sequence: TGTGCCAGCAGTTACCATGGACAGGCATACGAGCAGTACTTC.

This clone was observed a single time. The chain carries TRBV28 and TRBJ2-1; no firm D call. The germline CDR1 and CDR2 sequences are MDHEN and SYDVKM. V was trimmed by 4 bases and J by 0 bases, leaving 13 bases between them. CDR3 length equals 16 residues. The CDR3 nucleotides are TGTGCCAGCAGTTGGTTGGGCTCCAGCTCCTACAATGAGCAGTTCTTC. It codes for CASSWLGSSSYNEQFF.

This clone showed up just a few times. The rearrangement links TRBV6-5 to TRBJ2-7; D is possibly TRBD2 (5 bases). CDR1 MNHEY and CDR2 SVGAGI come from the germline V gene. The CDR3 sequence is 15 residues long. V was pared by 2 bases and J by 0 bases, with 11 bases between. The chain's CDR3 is CASSYVPSSSYEQYF. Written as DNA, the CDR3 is TGTGCCAGCAGTTACGTTCCTAGCAGCTCCTACGAGCAGTACTTC.

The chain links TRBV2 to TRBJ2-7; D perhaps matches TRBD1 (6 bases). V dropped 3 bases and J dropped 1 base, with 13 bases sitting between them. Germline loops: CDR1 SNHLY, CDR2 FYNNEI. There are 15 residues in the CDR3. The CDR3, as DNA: TGTGCCAGCAGTGAGGGGTGGACAGCGTCCTACGAGCAGTACTTC. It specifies CASSEGWTASYEQYF.

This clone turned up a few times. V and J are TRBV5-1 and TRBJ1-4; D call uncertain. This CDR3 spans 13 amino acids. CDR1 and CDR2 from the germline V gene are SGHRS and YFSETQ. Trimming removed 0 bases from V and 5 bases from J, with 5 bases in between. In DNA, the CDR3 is TGCGCCAGCAGCTTGGGTCAGAATGAAAAACTGTTTTTT. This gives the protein CASSLGQNEKLFF. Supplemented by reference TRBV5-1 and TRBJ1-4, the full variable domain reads KAGVTQTPRYLIKTRGQQVTLSCSPISGHRSVSWYQQTPGQGLQFLFEYFSETQRNKGNFPGRFSGRQFSNSRSEMNVSTLELGDSALYLCASSLGQNEKLFFGSGTQLSVL.

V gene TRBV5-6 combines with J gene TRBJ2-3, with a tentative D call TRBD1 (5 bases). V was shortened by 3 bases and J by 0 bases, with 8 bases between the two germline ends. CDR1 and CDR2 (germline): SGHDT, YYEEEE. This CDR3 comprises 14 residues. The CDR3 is CASSSQGSTDTQYF. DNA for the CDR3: TGTGCCAGCAGCTCTCAGGGAAGCACAGATACGCAGTATTTT.

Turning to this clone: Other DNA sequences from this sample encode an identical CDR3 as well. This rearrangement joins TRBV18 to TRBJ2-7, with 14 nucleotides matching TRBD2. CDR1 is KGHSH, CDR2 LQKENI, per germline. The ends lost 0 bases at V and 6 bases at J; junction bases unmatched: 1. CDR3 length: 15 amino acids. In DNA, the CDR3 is TGTGCCAGCTCACCACCGGGACTAGCGGGAGTCGAGCAGTACTTC. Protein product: CASSPPGLAGVEQYF.

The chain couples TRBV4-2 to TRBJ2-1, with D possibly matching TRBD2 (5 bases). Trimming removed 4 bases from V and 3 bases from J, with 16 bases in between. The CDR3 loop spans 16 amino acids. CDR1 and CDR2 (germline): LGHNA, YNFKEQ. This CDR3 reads CASSPPPWRVYNEQFF. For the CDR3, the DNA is TGTGCCAGCAGCCCACCCCCGTGGCGGGTCTACAATGAGCAGTTCTTC.

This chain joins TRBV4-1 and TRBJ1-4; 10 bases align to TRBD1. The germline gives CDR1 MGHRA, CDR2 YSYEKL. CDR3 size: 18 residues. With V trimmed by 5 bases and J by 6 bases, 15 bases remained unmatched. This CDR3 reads CASSGQNRDRGADEKLFF. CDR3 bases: TGCGCCAGCAGCGGACAAAACCGGGACAGGGGCGCAGATGAAAAACTGTTTTTT.

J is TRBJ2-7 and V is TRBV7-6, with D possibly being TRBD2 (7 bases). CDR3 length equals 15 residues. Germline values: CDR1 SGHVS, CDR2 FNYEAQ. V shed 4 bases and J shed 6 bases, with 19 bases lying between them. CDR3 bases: TGTGCCAGCAGCTCTGCCTCCAGGGGAGGGAGCGAGCAGTACTTC. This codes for CASSSASRGGSEQYF.

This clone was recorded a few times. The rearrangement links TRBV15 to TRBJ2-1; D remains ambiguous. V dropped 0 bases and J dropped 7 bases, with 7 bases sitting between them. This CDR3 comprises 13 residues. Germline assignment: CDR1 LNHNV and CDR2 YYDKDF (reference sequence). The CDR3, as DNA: TGTGCCACCAGCAGAGATCCCGGGAATGAGCAGTTCTTC. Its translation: CATSRDPGNEQFF.

The CDR3 spells CASSLLSGVEAFF. The CDR3 DNA reads TGTGCCAGCAGCTTGCTTTCGGGGGTTGAAGCTTTCTTT. This sequence joins TRBV5-6 and TRBJ1-1; the D gene is possibly TRBD1 (5 bases). The CDR3 is 13 residues long. Trimming cost V 1 base and J 7 bases, with 11 bases left between them. The V gene's germline CDR1 is SGHDT and CDR2 YYEEEE.

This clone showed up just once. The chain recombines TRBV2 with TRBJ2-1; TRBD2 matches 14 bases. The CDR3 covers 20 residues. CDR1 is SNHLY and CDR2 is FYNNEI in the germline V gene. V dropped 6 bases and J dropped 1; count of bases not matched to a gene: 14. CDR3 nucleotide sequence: TGTGCCAGCAGCGAAAGCTTACGGACTAGCGGGAGGTCTTCCTACAATGAGCAGTTCTTC. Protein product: CASSESLRTSGRSSYNEQFF.

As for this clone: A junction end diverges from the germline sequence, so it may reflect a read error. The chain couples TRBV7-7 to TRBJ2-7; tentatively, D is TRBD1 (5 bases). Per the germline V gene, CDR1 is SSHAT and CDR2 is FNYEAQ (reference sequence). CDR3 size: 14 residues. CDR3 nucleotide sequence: TGTGCTAGCAGGTGTTGGCAGGGTCTCTACGAGCAGTACTTC. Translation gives CASRCWQGLYEQYF.

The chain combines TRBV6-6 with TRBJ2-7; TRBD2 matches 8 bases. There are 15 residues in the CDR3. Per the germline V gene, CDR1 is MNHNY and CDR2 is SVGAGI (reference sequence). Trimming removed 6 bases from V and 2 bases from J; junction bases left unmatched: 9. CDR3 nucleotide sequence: TGTGCCAGCAGAGAACTAGCGGCTGAGACCTACGAGCAGTACTTC. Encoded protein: CASRELAAETYEQYF.

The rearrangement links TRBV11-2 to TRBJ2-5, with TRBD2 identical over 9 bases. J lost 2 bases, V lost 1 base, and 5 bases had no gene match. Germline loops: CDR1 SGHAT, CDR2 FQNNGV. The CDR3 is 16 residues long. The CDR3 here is CASSLGLAGTQETQYF. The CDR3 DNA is TGTGCCAGCAGCTTAGGCCTAGCGGGAACACAAGAGACCCAGTACTTC.

In nucleotides, the CDR3 is TGTGCCAGCAGCGTCGGGGTGGAGGGTCTAAACATTCAGTACTTC. Translating gives CASSVGVEGLNIQYF. The rearrangement uses TRBV9 and TRBJ2-4, with D possibly matching TRBD2 (6 bases). The CDR3 extends over 15 amino acids. Between the trimmed V and J ends, which lost 2 bases and 6 bases, there was a span of 15 bases. Germline V lookup: CDR1 SGDLS, CDR2 YYNGEE.

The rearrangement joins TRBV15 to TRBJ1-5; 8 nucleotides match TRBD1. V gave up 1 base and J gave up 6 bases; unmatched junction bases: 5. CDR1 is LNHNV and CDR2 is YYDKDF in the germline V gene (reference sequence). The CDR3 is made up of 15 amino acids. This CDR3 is CATSRGGTGFQPQHF. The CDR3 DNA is TGTGCCACCAGCAGAGGAGGGACAGGATTTCAGCCCCAGCATTTT. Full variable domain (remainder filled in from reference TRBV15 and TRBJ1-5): DAMVIQNPRYQVTQFGKPVTLSCSQTLNHNVMYWYQQKSSQAPKLLFHYYDKDFNNEADTPDNFQSRRPNTSFCFLDIRSPGLGDTAMYLCATSRGGTGFQPQHFGDGTRLSIL.

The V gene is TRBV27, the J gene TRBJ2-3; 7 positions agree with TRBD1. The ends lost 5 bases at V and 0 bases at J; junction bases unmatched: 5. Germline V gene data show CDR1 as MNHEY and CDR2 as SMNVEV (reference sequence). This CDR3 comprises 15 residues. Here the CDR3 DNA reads TGTGCCAGCAGTATCGGACAGGTTAGCACAGATACGCAGTATTTT. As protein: CASSIGQVSTDTQYF.

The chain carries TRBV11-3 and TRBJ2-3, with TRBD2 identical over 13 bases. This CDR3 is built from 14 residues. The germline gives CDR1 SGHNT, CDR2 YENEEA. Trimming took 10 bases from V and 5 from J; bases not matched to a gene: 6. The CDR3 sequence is CATGLAGVLDTQYF. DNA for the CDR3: TGTGCCACCGGACTAGCGGGAGTTTTAGATACGCAGTATTTT. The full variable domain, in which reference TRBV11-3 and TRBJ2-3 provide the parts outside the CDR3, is EAGVVQSPRYKIIEKKQPVAFWCNPISGHNTLYWYLQNLGQGPELLIRYENEEAVDDSQLPKDRFSAERLKGVDSTLKIQPAELGDSAVYLCATGLAGVLDTQYFGPGTRLTVL.

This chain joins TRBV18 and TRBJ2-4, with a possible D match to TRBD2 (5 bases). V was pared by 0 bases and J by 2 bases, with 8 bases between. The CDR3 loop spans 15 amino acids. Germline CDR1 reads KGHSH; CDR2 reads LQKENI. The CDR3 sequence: CASSPPGLTKNIQYF. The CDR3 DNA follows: TGTGCCAGCTCACCACCTGGACTGACCAAAAACATTCAGTACTTC.

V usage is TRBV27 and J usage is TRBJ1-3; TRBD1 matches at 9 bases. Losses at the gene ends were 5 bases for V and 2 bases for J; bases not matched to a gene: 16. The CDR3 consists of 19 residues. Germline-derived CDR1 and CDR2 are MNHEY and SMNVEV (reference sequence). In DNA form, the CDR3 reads TGTGCCAGCAGTCCTGGACAGGGGAACGTCGAGTTACCTGGAAACACCATATATTTT. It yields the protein CASSPGQGNVELPGNTIYF.

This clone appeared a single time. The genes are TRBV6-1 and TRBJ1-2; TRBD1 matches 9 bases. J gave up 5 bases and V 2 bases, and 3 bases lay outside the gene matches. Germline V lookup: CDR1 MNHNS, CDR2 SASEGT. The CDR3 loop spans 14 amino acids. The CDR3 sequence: CASSELQGAYGYTF. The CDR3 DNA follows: TGTGCCAGCAGTGAACTACAGGGGGCTTATGGCTACACCTTC.

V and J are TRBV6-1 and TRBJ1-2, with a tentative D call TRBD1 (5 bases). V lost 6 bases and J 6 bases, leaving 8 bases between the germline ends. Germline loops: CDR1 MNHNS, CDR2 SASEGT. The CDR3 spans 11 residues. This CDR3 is CASRRGDGYTF. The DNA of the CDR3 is TGTGCCAGCAGACGGGGGGATGGCTACACCTTC.

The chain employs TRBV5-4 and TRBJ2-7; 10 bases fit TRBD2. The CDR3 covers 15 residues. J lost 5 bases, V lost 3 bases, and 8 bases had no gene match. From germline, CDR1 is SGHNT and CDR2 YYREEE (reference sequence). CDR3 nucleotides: TGTGCCAGCAGCTCCATGCTAGCGGGAGTAGACGAGCAGTACTTC. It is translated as CASSSMLAGVDEQYF.

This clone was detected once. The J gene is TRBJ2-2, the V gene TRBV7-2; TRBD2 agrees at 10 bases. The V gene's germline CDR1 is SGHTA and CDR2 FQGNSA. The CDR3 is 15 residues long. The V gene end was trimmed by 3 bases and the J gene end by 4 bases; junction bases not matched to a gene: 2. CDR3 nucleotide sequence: TGTGCCAGCAGCTTGGGGACTAGCGCCACCGGGGAGCTGTTTTTT. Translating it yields CASSLGTSATGELFF.

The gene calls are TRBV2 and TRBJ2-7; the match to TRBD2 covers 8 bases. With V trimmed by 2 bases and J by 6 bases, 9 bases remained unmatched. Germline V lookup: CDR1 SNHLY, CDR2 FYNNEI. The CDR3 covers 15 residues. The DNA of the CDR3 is TGTGCCAGCAGTGAAAGTAGCGGGGCCCTCCGCGAGCAGTACTTC. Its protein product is CASSESSGALREQYF. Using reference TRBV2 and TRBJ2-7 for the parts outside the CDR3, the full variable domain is EPEVTQTPSHQVTQMGQEVILRCVPISNHLYFYWYRQILGQKVEFLVSFYNNEISEKSEIFDDQFSVERPDGSNFTLKIRSTKLEDSAMYFCASSESSGALREQYFGPGTRLTVT.

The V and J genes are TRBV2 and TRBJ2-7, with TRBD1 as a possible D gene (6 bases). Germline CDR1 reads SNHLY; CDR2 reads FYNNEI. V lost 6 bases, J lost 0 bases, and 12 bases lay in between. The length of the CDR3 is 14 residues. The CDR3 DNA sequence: TGTGCCAGCAGCTGGGGGCTGCTCTCCTACGAGCAGTACTTC. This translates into CASSWGLLSYEQYF.

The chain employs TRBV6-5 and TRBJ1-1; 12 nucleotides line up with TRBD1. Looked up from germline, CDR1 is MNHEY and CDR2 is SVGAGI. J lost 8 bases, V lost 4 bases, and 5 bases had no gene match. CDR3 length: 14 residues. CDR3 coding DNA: TGTGCCAGCAGTTCCGGGGGGACAGGGGGCGAAGCTTTCTTT. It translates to CASSSGGTGGEAFF.